This T cell receptor (beta chain) was obtained from a study of cytomegalovirus exposure and HLA in healthy donors. As for the study in general: The roughly 120 validation repertoires and the approximately 630 first-cohort repertoires shared a platform, a later analysis reported.

Germline V gene data show CDR1 as SGHVS and CDR2 as FNYEAQ. CDR3 size: 15 residues. V shed 1 base and J shed 8 bases, with 15 bases lying between them. Study findings and constraints: According to a subsequent analysis, TCR clusters identified in the first cohort showed a tendency to co-occur across the 110 or so validation repertoires. Confirmation in vitro established that a few CMV-associated chains were specific for CMV antigens. Cytomegalovirus association was listed for 170 or so TCR beta chains.

As regards this clone: Its antigen is still unknown.

TCRdb's table, derived via immunoSEQ multiplex PCR, lists solely in-frame clones and lacks some. The repertoire holds 130,000 to 150,000 clones, with roughly nine tenths as singletons. Sequenced material: PBMCs. This sequence originates from a woman aged 18-35 years in good health and CMV-seropositive. The chain has TRBV7-6 and TRBJ2-1; no clear D. The CDR3 loop reads CASSLGQIEAYEQFF. The CDR3 coding sequence is TGTGCCAGCAGCTTAGGGCAGATTGAGGCGTATGAGCAGTTCTTC.